This T cell receptor (beta chain) was documented in a study of CXCR3-negative and CXCR3-positive naive CD8 T cells. Study context: Sequencing yielded about 150 million TRB reads, roughly 1.5 +/- 0.3 million per library. Study findings and constraints: Hydrophobicity was higher for TRB CDR3s found in CXCR3-positive naive cells than in CXCR3-negative naive cells. TRB CDR3 properties served as the basis for inferring TCR strength, and surface CD5 was comparable between naive subsets. Cryopreserved cells partially lost CXCR3 expression, and fresh PBMCs were used in most assays.

The CDR3 runs to 17 residues. Germline loops: CDR1 LNHDA, CDR2 SQIVND (reference sequence). To note about this clonotype: What it recognizes is unknown.

With UMI labels, 5' RACE was used to prepare the TRB cDNA libraries. From the 5' RACE reads, TCRdb lists one entry per CDR3 protein and no DNA. The sample totals around 130,000 distinct CDR3 sequences. The TCR sequence derives from a human donor in good health. Some clones in this sample may be carry-over from other donors' samples. Sequencing used naive CXCR3+ CD8+ T cells from blood. Noted subset: CD45RO-CCR7+CD27+CD95- naive CD8+ T cells expressing CXCR3 (TNR3+). This chain uses TRBV19 with TRBJ2-1; the D call of TRBD2 rests on TCRdb alone, since no DNA is present to check it. CDR3 residues: CASSMGLAPASYNEQFF.